This T cell receptor beta chain is drawn from a study of Ad26.COV2.S vaccination and SARS-CoV-2 variants. Assay: immunoSEQ multiplex PCR; the TCRdb copy retains only in-frame clones and omits some. The sample shows about 320,000 clones, approximately 80% of them seen only once. Regarding treatment: 19 received Ad26.COV2.S at low or high dose, single or two shots; roughly five received placebo; per-sample allocation not given. Following the first vaccine or placebo injection, samples were taken on day 63. Built on an Ad26 vector, the vaccine expressed Wuhan-strain SARS-CoV-2 spike. The CDR3 length is 13 residues. The germline gives CDR1 SQVTM, CDR2 ANQGSEA. J was trimmed by 7 bases and V by 6 bases; bases with no gene match: 10.

The material was peripheral blood, obtained in a trial of Ad26.COV2.S vaccine versus placebo. The chain is built from TRBV29-1 and TRBJ1-1; TRBD1 aligns across 8 bases. The clonotype originates from a person aged 18 to 65 who received the Ad26.COV2.S COVID-19 vaccine or a placebo. Here the CDR3 DNA reads TGCAGCGTAGAAAGAACAGGGGGGGGTGAAGCTTTCTTT. Protein product: CSVERTGGGEAFF. The variable domain in full, completed from reference TRBV29-1 and TRBJ1-1, reads SAVISQKPSRDICQRGTSLTIQCQVDSQVTMMFWYRQQPGQSLTLIATANQGSEATYESGFVIDKFPISRPNLTFSTLTVSNMSPEDSSIYLCSVERTGGGEAFFGQGTRLTVV.